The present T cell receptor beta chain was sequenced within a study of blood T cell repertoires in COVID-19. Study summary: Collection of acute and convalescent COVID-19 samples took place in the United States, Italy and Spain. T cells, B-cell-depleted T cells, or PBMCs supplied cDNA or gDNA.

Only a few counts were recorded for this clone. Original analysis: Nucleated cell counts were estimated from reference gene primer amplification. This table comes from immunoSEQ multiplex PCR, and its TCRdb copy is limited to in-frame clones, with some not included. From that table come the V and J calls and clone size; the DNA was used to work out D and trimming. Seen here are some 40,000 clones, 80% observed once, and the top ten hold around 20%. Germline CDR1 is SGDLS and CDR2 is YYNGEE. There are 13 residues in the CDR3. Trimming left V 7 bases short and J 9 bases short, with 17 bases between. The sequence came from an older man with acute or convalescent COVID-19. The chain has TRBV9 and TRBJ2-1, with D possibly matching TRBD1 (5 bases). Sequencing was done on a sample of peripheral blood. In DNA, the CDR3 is TGTGCCAGCGGCGGCCAGCCTCAGGGTGAGCAGTTCTTC. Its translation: CASGGQPQGEQFF.